Sequencing of this T cell receptor (beta chain) was carried out in a study of blood T cell repertoires in COVID-19 (dated by TCRdb to the early 2020s). Describing the broader study: Collaborator samples came from the United States, Italy and Spain and covered acute and convalescent phases of COVID-19. The material from the prospective study consisted of cDNA or gDNA derived from T cells, B-cell-depleted T cells, or PBMCs. Deeply sampled blood TCRbeta repertoires from subjects exposed to, actively infected with, or recovered from COVID-19 were included in the dataset. The repertoires were released in a freely available public database intended as a resource for research on the immune response to SARS-CoV-2. Samples were obtained from the ongoing ImmuneRACE study (first 160 participants) and from over 1,000 subjects provided by 6 global collaborators. A de-identified subject ID, COVID-19 status, age in years and sex were almost always included in the sample metadata. Where available, HLA class I and class II types were taken from metadata supplied by the sample provider and were not determined by assay-based typing. Results the study describes overall, beyond this receptor: The quantity of clinical and demographic metadata differed by source and by participant and was supplied without curation.

Comment on this clone: Its specific antigen is unknown. No per-base quality is available; no much larger clone lies one base away.

TCRbeta CDR3 regions were amplified from genomic DNA using the immunoSEQ Assay, a bias-controlled multiplex PCR. The study's own analysis went as follows. Nucleated cell counts per sample were estimated from amplification of reference gene primers within the assay. Sequence reads were collapsed and filtered to measure the absolute abundance of every unique TCRbeta CDR3 rearrangement. For each sample, productive Simpson clonality was calculated as the square root of Simpson's diversity index over productive rearrangements. TCRdb obtained this table from immuneACCESS and retained in-frame rearrangements with V and J assigned. These tables miss some clones; where compared with another copy, unresolved V genes account for less than half of the shortfall, and the remainder is unexplained. V, J and clone size derive from that table, while D and trimming were established from the DNA sequence. The sample records tens of thousands of clones, more than 75% of which are singletons. About a sixth of the sample belongs to the ten largest clones.

Whole blood was collected in K2EDTA tubes by collaborating institutions according to the institutions' own protocols. For TCRbeta analysis, collaborators shipped samples in one of three forms: frozen whole blood, isolated PBMCs, or DNA extracted from either of those sample types. CDR1 and CDR2 (GTSNPN, SVGIG) derive from the germline V gene (reference sequence). Trimming accounts for 2 bases at V and 3 bases at J, while the number of junction bases matched to no gene is 7. From its cysteine to its phenylalanine, the CDR3 spans 14 amino acids. Of all the DNA, just the CDR3 is kept, 42 bases in frame from base 1.

The chain was built from TRBV30 and TRBJ2-7, and 7 bases in between align with TRBD1. Sequencing was performed on peripheral blood. The source of this sequence is a human donor in a cohort sampled during active COVID-19. The nucleotide sequence reads TGTGCCTGGAGTTTGACAGGGACACACTACGAGCAGTACTTC. Protein translation: CAWSLTGTHYEQYF.